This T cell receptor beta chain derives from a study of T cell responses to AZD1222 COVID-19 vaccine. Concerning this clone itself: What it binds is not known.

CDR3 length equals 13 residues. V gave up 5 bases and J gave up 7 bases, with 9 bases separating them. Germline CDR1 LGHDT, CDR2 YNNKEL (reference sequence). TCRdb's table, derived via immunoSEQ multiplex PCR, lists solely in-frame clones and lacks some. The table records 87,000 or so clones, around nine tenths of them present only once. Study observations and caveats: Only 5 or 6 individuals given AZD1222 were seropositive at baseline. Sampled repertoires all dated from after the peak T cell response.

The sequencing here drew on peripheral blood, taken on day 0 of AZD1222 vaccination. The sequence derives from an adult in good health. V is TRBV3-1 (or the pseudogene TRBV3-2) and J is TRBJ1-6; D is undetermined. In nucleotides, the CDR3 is TGTGCCAGCAGCTATGGACGGAATTCACCCCTCCACTTT. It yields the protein CASSYGRNSPLHF.